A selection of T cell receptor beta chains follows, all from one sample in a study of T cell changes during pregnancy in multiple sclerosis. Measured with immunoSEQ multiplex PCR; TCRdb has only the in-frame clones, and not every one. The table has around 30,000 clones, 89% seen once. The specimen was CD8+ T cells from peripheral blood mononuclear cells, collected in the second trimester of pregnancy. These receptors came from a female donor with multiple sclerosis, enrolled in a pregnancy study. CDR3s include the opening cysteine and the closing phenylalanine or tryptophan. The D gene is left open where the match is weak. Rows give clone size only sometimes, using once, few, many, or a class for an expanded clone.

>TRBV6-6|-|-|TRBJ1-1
TGTGCCAGCAGTTACTCGAGCGGCATTAACACTGAAGCTTTCTTT
CASSYSSGINTEAFF
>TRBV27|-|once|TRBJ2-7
TGTGCCAGCTGGGGCAGGGACGAGCAGTACTTC
CASWGRDEQYF
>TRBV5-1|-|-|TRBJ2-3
TGCGCCAGCAGCTTGGACGCCGGGACTTCTTACACAGATACGCAGTATTTT
CASSLDAGTSYTDTQYF
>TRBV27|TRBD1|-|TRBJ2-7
TGTGCCAGCAGTTTTCTGGGACAGGGTTTTGAGCAGTACTTC
CASSFLGQGFEQYF
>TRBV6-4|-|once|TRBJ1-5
TGTGCCAGCAGTGAAACAGCTAGCAATCAGCCCCAGCATTTT
CASSETASNQPQHF
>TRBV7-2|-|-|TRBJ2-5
TGTGCCAGCAGCTTAGGAGGCGGGATCCAAGAGACCCAGTACTTC
CASSLGGGIQETQYF
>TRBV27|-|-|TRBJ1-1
TGTGCCAGCAGTTTGACAGGAGGGAACACTGAAGCTTTCTTT
CASSLTGGNTEAFF
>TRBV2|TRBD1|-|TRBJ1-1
TGTGCCAGCAGTGAATCGGTTTCAGGGGGTTACACTGAAGCTTTCTTT
CASSESVSGGYTEAFF
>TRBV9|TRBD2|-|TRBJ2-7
TGTGCCAGCAGCGTAGGGGGACTAGCGGGAGCCGAGCAGTACTTC
CASSVGGLAGAEQYF
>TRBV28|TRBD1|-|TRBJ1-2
TGTGCCAGCAAACGACAGGGGACTAACTATGGCTACACCTTC
CASKRQGTNYGYTF
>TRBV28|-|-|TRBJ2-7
TGTGCCAGCAACCGACCGGGATACTACGAGCAGTACTTC
CASNRPGYYEQYF
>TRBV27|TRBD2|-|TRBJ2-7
TGTGCCAGCCGGGGGGGACTAGCGCCTTCCTACGAGCAGTACTTC
CASRGGLAPSYEQYF